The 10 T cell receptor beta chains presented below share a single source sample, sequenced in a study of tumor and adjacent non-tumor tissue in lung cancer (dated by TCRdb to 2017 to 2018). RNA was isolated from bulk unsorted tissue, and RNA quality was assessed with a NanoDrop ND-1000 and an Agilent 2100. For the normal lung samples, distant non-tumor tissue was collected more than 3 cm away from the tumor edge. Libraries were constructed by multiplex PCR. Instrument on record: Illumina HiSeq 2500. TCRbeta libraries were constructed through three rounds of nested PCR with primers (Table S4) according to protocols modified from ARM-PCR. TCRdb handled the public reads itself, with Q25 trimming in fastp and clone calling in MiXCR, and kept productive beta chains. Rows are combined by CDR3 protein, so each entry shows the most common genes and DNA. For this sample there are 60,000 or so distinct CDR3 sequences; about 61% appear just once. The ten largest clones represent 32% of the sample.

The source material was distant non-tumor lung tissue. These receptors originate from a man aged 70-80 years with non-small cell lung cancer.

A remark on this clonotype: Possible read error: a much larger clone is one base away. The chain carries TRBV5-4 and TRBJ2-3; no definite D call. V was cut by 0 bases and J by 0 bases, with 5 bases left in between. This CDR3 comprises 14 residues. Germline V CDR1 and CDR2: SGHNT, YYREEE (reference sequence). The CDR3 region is CASSLESSTDTQYF. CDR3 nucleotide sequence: TGTGCCAGCAGCTTGGAATCAAGCACAGATACGCAGTATTTT.

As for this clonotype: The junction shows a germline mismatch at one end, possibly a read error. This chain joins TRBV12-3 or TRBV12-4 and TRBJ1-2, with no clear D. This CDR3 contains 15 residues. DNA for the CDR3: TGTGCCAGCAGTTCGCCCACCATCTTTAACTATGGTTACACCTTC. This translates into CASSSPTIFNYGYTF.

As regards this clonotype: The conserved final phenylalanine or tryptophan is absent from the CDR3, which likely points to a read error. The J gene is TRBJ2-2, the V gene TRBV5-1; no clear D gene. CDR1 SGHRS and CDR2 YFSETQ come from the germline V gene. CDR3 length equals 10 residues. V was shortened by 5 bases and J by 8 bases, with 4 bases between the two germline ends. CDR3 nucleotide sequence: TGCGCCAGCAGAGGTGGGGAGCTGTTTTAT. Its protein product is CASRGGELFY.

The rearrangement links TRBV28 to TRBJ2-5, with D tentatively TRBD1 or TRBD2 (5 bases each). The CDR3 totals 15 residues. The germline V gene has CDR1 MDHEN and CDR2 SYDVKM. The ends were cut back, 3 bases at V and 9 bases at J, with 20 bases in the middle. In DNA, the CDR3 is TGTGCCAGCAGTTTCCCAGGGACCGCCAAGAGGTCCCAGTACTTC. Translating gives CASSFPGTAKRSQYF.

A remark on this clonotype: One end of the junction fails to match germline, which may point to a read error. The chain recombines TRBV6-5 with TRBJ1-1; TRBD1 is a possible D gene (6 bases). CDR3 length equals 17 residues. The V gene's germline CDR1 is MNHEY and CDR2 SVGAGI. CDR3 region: CASSYPPTGIRGTEASF. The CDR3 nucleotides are TGTGCCAGCAGTTACCCCCCCACAGGGATCAGGGGCACTGAAGCTTCCTTT.

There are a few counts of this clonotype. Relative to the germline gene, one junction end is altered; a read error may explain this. CDR3 sequence: CASSERFLAGGTDTQYF. For the CDR3, the DNA is TGTGCCAGCAGTGAAAGGTTCCTAGCGGGAGGCACAGACACGCAGTATTTT. V and J are TRBV6-1 and TRBJ2-3; 11 bases line up with TRBD2. Germline assignment: CDR1 MNHNS and CDR2 SASEGT. The CDR3 extends over 17 amino acids.

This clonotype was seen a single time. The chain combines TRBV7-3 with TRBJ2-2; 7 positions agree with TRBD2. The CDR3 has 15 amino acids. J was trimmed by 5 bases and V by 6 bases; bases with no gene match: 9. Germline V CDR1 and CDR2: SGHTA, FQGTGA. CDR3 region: CASRRGASGTGELFF. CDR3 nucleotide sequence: TGTGCCAGCAGGCGAGGGGCTAGCGGTACCGGGGAGCTGTTTTTT. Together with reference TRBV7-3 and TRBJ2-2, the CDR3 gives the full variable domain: GAGVSQTPSNKVTEKGKYVELRCDPISGHTALYWYRQSLGQGPEFLIYFQGTGAADDSGLPNDRFFAVRPEGSVSTLKIQRTERGDSAVYLCASRRGASGTGELFFGEGSRLTVL.

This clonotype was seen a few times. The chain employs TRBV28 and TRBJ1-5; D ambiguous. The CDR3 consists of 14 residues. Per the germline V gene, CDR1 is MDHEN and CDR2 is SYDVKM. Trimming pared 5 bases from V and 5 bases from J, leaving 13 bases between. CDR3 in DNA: TGTGCCAGCAGTGCGACCCCAGGCGATCAGCCCCAGCATTTT. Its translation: CASSATPGDQPQHF.

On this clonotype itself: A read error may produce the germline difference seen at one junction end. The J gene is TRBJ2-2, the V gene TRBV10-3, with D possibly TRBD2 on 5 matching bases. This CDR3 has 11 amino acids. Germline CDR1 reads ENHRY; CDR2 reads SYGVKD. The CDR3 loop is CAISKTGELFF. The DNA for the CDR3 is TGTGCCATCAGTAAGACCGGGGAGTTGTTTTTT.

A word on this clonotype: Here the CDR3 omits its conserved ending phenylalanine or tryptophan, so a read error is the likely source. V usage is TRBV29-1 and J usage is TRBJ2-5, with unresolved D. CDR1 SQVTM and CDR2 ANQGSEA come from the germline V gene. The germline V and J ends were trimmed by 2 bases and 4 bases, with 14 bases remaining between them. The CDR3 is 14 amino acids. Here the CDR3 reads CSVENLADGETQYS. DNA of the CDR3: TGCAGCGTTGAAAATCTGGCGGATGGAGAGACCCAGTACTCC.